Listed here is a single T cell receptor beta chain. The table came from immunoSEQ multiplex PCR; TCRdb's copy has only in-frame clones and leaves some out. This sample yields some 80,000 clones, of which 80% to 95% are seen a single time; over 4.5% belongs to the top ten. This record belongs to a study of control samples from healthy donors and cancer patients. Trimming took 2 bases from V and 4 from J; bases not matched to a gene: 6. Germline V lookup: CDR1 LGHDT, CDR2 YNNKEL (reference sequence). The CDR3 length is 16 residues. Sequences were obtained from blood. This receptor was identified in a woman between 55 and 75 years old in good health. The chain combines TRBV3-1 (or the pseudogene TRBV3-2) with TRBJ2-2, with TRBD1 identical over 8 bases. CDR3 loop: CASSQFGQGITGELFF. The CDR3 DNA is TGTGCCAGCAGCCAATTCGGACAGGGCATCACCGGGGAGCTGTTTTTT.